The 21 T cell receptor beta chains presented below share a single source sample, sequenced in a study of control samples from healthy donors and cancer patients. Assay: immunoSEQ multiplex PCR; the TCRdb copy retains only in-frame clones and omits some. The sample consists of 150,000 to 200,000 clones, roughly 93% of them appearing once. The sequenced material came from blood. The receptors were sampled from a man aged 18 to 30 in good health.

J is TRBJ2-2 and V is TRBV2; no reliable D call. V lost 7 bases, J lost 3 bases, and 18 bases lay in between. The CDR3 is 16 residues long. The V gene's germline CDR1 is SNHLY and CDR2 FYNNEI. CDR3 region: CASTDRGTRDTGELFF. The CDR3 DNA sequence: TGTGCCAGCACCGACCGTGGTACTCGAGACACCGGGGAGCTGTTTTTT.

CDR3 DNA: TGTGCCAGCAGGGGGACAGGAAGTAACGGCTACACCTTC. Its protein product is CASRGTGSNGYTF. The gene calls are TRBV6-6 and TRBJ1-2; 8 nucleotides agree with TRBD1. V shed 6 bases, J shed 8 bases, and the junction held 8 bases outside the gene matches. The germline CDR1 and CDR2 sequences are MNHNY and SVGAGI (reference sequence). This CDR3 contains 13 residues.

The V gene is TRBV5-4, the J gene TRBJ1-4, with 7 bases aligning to TRBD1. CDR1 SGHNT and CDR2 YYREEE come from the germline V gene (reference sequence). J was trimmed by 4 bases and V by 4 bases; bases with no gene match: 4. The CDR3 has 14 amino acids. CDR3 DNA sequence: TGTGCCAGCAGCGACAGGGAGGGTAATGAAAAACTGTTTTTT. Protein: CASSDREGNEKLFF. The full variable domain, rest sourced from reference TRBV5-4 and TRBJ1-4, is ETGVTQSPTHLIKTRGQQVTLRCSSQSGHNTVSWYQQALGQGPQFIFQYYREEENGRGNFPPRFSGLQFPNYSSELNVNALELDDSALYLCASSDREGNEKLFFGSGTQLSVL.

The chain is built from TRBV7-2 and TRBJ1-2; 8 positions match TRBD1. Germline loops: CDR1 SGHTA, CDR2 FQGNSA. J lost 8 bases, V lost 5 bases, and 10 bases had no gene match. The CDR3 loop spans 14 amino acids. In nucleotides, the CDR3 is TGTGCCAGCAGCCTACCGCAGGGGGCAAGGGGCTACACCTTC. This encodes CASSLPQGARGYTF.

This rearrangement joins TRBV5-5 to TRBJ1-5; 11 nucleotides match TRBD1. The CDR3 loop spans 15 amino acids. The V gene's germline CDR1 is SGHKS and CDR2 YYEKEE (reference sequence). V lost 3 bases, J lost 7 bases, and 6 bases stayed unmatched. This CDR3 is CASSSGQGADQPQHF. The CDR3 DNA sequence: TGTGCCAGCAGCTCTGGACAGGGGGCTGACCAGCCCCAGCATTTT.

This clone was detected once. The chain employs TRBV7-2 and TRBJ1-3; no clear D. The CDR3 sequence is 15 residues long. The germline V and J ends were trimmed by 0 bases and 4 bases, with 10 bases remaining between them. Germline lookup yields CDR1 SGHTA and CDR2 FQGNSA. The CDR3 loop reads CASSLAHGGGNTIYF. CDR3 sequence (DNA): TGTGCCAGCAGCTTAGCGCATGGAGGCGGAAACACCATATATTTT.

The chain uses TRBV18 and TRBJ1-1, with D perhaps matching TRBD1 (6 bases). CDR1 is KGHSH and CDR2 is LQKENI in the germline V gene. The CDR3 spans 13 residues. The V end lost 2 bases, the J end lost 3 bases, and 7 bases lay between the germline ends. The CDR3 region is CASSPSGDTEAFF. In DNA, the CDR3 is TGTGCCAGCTCACCATCAGGGGACACTGAAGCTTTCTTT.

J is TRBJ2-1 and V is TRBV4-1, with TRBD1 matching 9 bases. The CDR3 length is 16 residues. Trimming removed 4 bases from V and 5 bases from J; junction bases left unmatched: 9. The germline CDR1 and CDR2 sequences are MGHRA and YSYEKL. The CDR3 DNA follows: TGCGCCAGCAGCCGGATACCGGGACAGGGTCACAATGAGCAGTTCTTC. Its protein is CASSRIPGQGHNEQFF.

The genes are TRBV5-6 and TRBJ1-2, with 9 bases identical to TRBD1. CDR3 length: 15 amino acids. V shed 4 bases and J 2 bases; nucleotides not matched to a gene: 6. Germline lookup yields CDR1 SGHDT and CDR2 YYEEEE. The CDR3 sequence is CASSTNGQGNYGYTF. The CDR3 coding sequence is TGTGCCAGCAGCACAAATGGACAGGGGAACTATGGCTACACCTTC.

The genes are TRBV6-2 or TRBV6-3 and TRBJ2-1; D could derive from TRBD1 or TRBD2 (7 bases each). The CDR3 is made up of 19 amino acids. Germline lookup yields CDR1 MNHEY and CDR2 SVGEGT. V shed 6 bases and J shed 0 bases, with 24 bases lying between them. CDR3 in DNA: TGTGCCAGCAGCCAGCGGAGGGGGCGGGCGGGGGTCTCCTACAATGAGCAGTTCTTC. It encodes CASSQRRGRAGVSYNEQFF.

In DNA form, the CDR3 reads TGCGCCAGCAGTGAGTCTTTTTCTGCAAAAGTTGGGGGGACTGAAGCTTTCTTT. Translation: CASSESFSAKVGGTEAFF. V usage is TRBV10-2 and J usage is TRBJ1-1; weak D call: TRBD1 (5 bases). V was cut by 0 bases and J by 5 bases, with 22 bases left in between. Germline V lookup: CDR1 WSHSY, CDR2 SAAADI. This CDR3 contains 18 residues.

The chain recombines TRBV27 with TRBJ1-1; the D gene is possibly TRBD1 (5 bases). The CDR3 covers 15 residues. Trimming shortened V by 5 bases and J by 10 bases, and 23 bases separated the two germline ends. Germline V gene data show CDR1 as MNHEY and CDR2 as SMNVEV (reference sequence). The CDR3 bases are TGTGCCAGCAGTGCGGGGACTCCGGGGTATTTTGGAGCTTTCTTT. Translating it yields CASSAGTPGYFGAFF.

This clone appeared a single time. V is TRBV28 and J is TRBJ2-2; a weak D match, TRBD2 (5 bases). CDR1 is MDHEN and CDR2 is SYDVKM in the germline V gene. V lost 10 bases and J 7 bases, leaving 16 bases between the germline ends. This CDR3 is built from 13 residues. CDR3 coding DNA: TGTGCCACTAGAGGGCCGGATGGCGGGGAGCTGTTTTTT. It specifies CATRGPDGGELFF.

The chain recombines TRBV3-1 (or the pseudogene TRBV3-2) with TRBJ1-2; 8 bases map to TRBD1. From germline, CDR1 is LGHDT and CDR2 YNNKEL (reference sequence). This CDR3 region has 13 residues. V lost 3 bases, J lost 4 bases, and 1 base stayed unmatched. CDR3 region: CASSQQGAYGYTF. The CDR3 nucleotides are TGTGCCAGCAGCCAGCAGGGGGCCTATGGCTACACCTTC.

The chain uses TRBV28 and TRBJ1-2; TRBD1 aligns across 9 bases. Trimming at V came to 5 bases and at J to 4 bases, leaving 8 bases not matched to a gene. The CDR3 runs to 15 residues. Germline CDR1 is MDHEN and CDR2 is SYDVKM. The CDR3 spells CASSTGTGPSYGYTF. The CDR3 nucleotides are TGTGCCAGCAGTACCGGGACAGGGCCTTCCTATGGCTACACCTTC.

V gene TRBV9 combines with J gene TRBJ1-2; D not certain. Trimming pared 1 base from V and 1 base from J, leaving 8 bases between. The CDR3 runs 14 residues. Germline CDR1 SGDLS, CDR2 YYNGEE. CDR3 DNA sequence: TGTGCCAGCAGCGTATCGACGGGTAACTATGGCTACACCTTC. Amino acid sequence: CASSVSTGNYGYTF.

About this clone itself: The junction departs from the called germline gene at one end, perhaps through a read error. The chain carries TRBV30 and TRBJ1-2; TRBD1 is a possible D gene (6 bases). The CDR3 has 14 amino acids. Per the germline V gene, CDR1 is GTSNPN and CDR2 is SVGIG (reference sequence). The CDR3 protein is CAWGVVGHRYGYTF. In DNA, the CDR3 is TGTGCCTGGGGTGTGGTGGGACACCGCTATGGCTACACCTTC.

The CDR3 sequence: CASSPLGAPRKAGSSYEQYF. The CDR3 DNA reads as TGTGCCAGCTCACCGTTGGGGGCCCCCCGCAAAGCGGGCAGCTCCTACGAGCAGTACTTC. The gene calls are TRBV18 and TRBJ2-7; D possibly matches TRBD1 or TRBD2 (6 bases each). CDR1 is KGHSH and CDR2 is LQKENI in the germline V gene. There are 20 residues in the CDR3. Trimming left V 3 bases short and J 0 bases short, with 27 bases between.

The sample holds one count of this clone. The J gene is TRBJ1-5, the V gene TRBV19, with D perhaps TRBD1 (6 bases). V was shortened by 3 bases and J by 6 bases, with 15 bases between the two germline ends. CDR1 and CDR2 (germline): LNHDA, SQIVND (reference sequence). The CDR3 totals 15 residues. In nucleotides, the CDR3 is TGTGCCAGTAGTATCTATTGGGGGGCTGGTCAGCCCCAGCATTTT. Translated, it gives CASSIYWGAGQPQHF.

The CDR3 region is CASSYSRTGESETQYF. CDR3 DNA: TGTGCCAGCAGTTACTCGCGGACAGGGGAATCGGAGACCCAGTACTTC. V gene TRBV6-2 or TRBV6-3 combines with J gene TRBJ2-5, with TRBD1 matching 9 bases. J was trimmed by 5 bases and V by 0 bases; bases with no gene match: 7. This CDR3 comprises 16 residues. Germline V gene data show CDR1 as MNHEY and CDR2 as SVGEGT.

The rearrangement joins TRBV5-1 to TRBJ1-2; D remains ambiguous. This CDR3 contains 12 residues. Germline V gives CDR1 SGHRS, CDR2 YFSETQ. Trimming shortened V by 3 bases and J by 3 bases, and 6 bases separated the two germline ends. The CDR3 loop reads CASSYDYYGYTF. The CDR3 DNA reads as TGCGCCAGCAGCTACGACTACTATGGCTACACCTTC.